In its sample, the clone carrying this TCR beta chain ranks as large (0.1 to 1%). Live CD3+CD8+TCRalphabeta+ cells were sorted into four subsets by PD-1 and/or TIGIT. The data were taken from a study of circulating CD8 cells and anti-PD-1 response in melanoma. Each library started from around 15 ng of total RNA using the QIAseq Immune Repertoire TCR panel. TCRdb fed the reads into MiXCR, producing one record per CDR3 protein. The sample includes hundreds of distinct CDR3 sequences, 6.9% seen only once; the top ten take 23%. The CDR3 covers 15 residues. Looked up from germline, CDR1 is MGHRA and CDR2 is YSYEKL. Trimming at V came to 2 bases and at J to 3 bases, leaving 4 bases not matched to a gene.

J is TRBJ2-3 and V is TRBV4-1, with 8 bases fitting TRBD2. The sequence was obtained from a human donor with melanoma. The specimen was CD8+ T cells from PBMCs, collected at baseline or after one month of anti-PD-1 therapy (not recorded which). CDR3 sequence reads: CASSQFGGETDTQYF. DNA for the CDR3: TGCGCCAGCAGCCAATTCGGGGGGGAGACAGATACGCAGTATTTT.